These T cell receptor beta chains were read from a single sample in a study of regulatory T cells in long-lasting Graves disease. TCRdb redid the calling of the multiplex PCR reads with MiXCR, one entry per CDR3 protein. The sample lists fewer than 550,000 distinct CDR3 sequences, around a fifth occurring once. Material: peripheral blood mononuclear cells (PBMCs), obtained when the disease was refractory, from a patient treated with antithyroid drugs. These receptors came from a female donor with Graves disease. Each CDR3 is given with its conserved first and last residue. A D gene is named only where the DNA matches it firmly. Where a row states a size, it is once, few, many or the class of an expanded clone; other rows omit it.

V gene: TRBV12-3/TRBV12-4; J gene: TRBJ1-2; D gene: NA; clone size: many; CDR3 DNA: TGTGCCAGCAGTTTAGTCCTGGGGGGGTTAAATGGCTACACCTTC; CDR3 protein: CASSLVLGGLNGYTF
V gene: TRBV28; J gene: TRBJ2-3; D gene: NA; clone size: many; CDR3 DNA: TGTGCCAGCAGTTTAACAGACACAGATACGCAGTATTTT; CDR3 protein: CASSLTDTDTQYF
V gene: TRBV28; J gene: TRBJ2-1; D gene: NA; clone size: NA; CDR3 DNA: TGTGCCAGCAGTGGAAAATATGAGCAGTTCTTC; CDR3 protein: CASSGKYEQFF
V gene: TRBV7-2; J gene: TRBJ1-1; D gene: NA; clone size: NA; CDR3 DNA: TGTGCCAGCAGCGCCTCGGGGAGCACTGAAGCTTTCTTT; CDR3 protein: CASSASGSTEAFF
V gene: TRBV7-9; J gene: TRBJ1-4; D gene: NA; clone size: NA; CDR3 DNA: TGTGCCAGCAGCTACATGCCTGGGGGGAATGAAAAACTGTTTTTT; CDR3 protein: CASSYMPGGNEKLFF
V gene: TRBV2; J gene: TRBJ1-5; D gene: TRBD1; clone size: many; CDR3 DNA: TGTGCCAGCAGTCGGACAGGGTCGGACCAGCCCCAGCATTTT; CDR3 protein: CASSRTGSDQPQHF
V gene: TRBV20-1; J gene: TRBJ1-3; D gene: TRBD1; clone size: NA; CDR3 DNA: TGCAGTGCTCGTGGGACAGGGACTGACTCTGGAAACACCATATATTTT; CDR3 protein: CSARGTGTDSGNTIYF
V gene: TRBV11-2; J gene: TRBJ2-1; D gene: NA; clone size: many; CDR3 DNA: TGTGCCAGCAGCTCGCTTGGGGGGAACTACAATGAGCAGTTCTTC; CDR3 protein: CASSSLGGNYNEQFF
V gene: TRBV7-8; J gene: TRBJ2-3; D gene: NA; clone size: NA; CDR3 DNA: TGTGCCAGCAGCTTAGCGCTGGGCACAGATACGCAGTATTTT; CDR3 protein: CASSLALGTDTQYF
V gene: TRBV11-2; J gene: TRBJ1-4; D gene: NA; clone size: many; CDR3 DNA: TGTGCCAGCAGCGCTAGGACAGCCCCAACTAATGAAAAACTGTTTTTT; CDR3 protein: CASSARTAPTNEKLFF
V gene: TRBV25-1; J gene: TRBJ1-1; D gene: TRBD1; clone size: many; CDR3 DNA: TGTGCCAGCCGACAGGGCACGGGCCCCACTGAAGCTTTCTTT; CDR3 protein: CASRQGTGPTEAFF
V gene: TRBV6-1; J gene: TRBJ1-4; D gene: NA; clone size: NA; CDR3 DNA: TGTGCCAGCAGTGAAGAAGGGACCGCAACTAATGAAAAACTGTTTTTT; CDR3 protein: CASSEEGTATNEKLFF
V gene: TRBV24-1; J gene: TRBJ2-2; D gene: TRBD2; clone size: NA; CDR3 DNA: TGTGCCACCAGTGATTTGCCCGGACTAGCGGGGTCGAACACCGGGGAGCTGTTTTTT; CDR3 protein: CATSDLPGLAGSNTGELFF
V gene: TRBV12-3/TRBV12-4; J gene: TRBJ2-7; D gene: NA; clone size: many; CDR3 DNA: TGTGCCAGCAGAACGAGTATGGCACCCTCCTACGAGCAGTACTTC; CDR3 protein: CASRTSMAPSYEQYF
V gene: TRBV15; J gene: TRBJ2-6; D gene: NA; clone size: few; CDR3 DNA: TGTGCCACCAGCAGAGATCGAGGGTCCGGGGCCAACGTCCTGACTTTC; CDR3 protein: CATSRDRGSGANVLTF
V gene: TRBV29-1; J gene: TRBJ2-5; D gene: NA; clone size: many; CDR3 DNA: TGCAGCATTGACTGGGGCAGAGAGACCCAGTACTTC; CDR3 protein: CSIDWGRETQYF
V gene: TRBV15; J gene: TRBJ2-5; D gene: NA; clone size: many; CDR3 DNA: TGTGCCACCAGCAGAGTTGGAGGGGGCGAAGAGACCCAGTACTTC; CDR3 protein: CATSRVGGGEETQYF
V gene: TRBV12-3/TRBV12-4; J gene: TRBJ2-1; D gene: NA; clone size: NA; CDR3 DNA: TGTGCCAGCGGGACCATGGGGCTCAATGAGCAGTTCTTC; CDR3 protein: CASGTMGLNEQFF
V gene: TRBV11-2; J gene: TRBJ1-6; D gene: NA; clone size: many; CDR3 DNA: TGTGCCAGCAGCCCTTACCTAGGAGTGGGGCATAGTTCACCCCTCCACTTT; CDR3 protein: CASSPYLGVGHSSPLHF
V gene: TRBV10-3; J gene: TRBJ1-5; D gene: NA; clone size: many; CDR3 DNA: TGTGCCATCAGCAGGGAAAGCAATCAGCCCCAGCATTTT; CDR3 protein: CAISRESNQPQHF
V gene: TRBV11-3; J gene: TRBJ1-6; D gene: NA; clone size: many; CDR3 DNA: TGTGCCAGCAGTTTAGTAGGGGGAGATTCACCCCTCCACTTT; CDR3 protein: CASSLVGGDSPLHF
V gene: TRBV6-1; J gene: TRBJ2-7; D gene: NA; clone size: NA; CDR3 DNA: TGTGCCAGCAGTGGCCATACAACCCGAGGATACGAGCAGTACTTC; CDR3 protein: CASSGHTTRGYEQYF
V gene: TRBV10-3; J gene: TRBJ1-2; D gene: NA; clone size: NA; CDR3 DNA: TGTGCCATCAGTGAGTCGGGTAGGGGAACCTTCTTCGGGGTTATGCACACCTTC; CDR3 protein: CAISESGRGTFFGVMHTF
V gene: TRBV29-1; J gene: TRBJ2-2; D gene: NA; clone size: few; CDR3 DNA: TGCAGCGTGACAAGCACCGGGGAGCTGTTTTTT; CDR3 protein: CSVTSTGELFF
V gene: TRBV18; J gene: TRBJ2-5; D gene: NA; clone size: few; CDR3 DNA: TGTGCCAGCTCACCGGAACAAGAGACCCAGTACTTC; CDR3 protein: CASSPEQETQYF
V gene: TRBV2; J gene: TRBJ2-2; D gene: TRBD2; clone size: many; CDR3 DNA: TGTGCCAGCAGCTGGCTCAACGCGGGGGGCGGAGGGGAGCTGTTTTTT; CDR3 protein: CASSWLNAGGGGELFF
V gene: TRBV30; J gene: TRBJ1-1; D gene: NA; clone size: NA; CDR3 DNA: TGTGCCTGGACGGCGGGGGATACTGAGGCTTTCTTT; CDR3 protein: CAWTAGDTEAFF
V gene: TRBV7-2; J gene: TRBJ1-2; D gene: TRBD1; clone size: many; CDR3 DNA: TGTGCCAGCAGCTTAAATGACAGGGTCTATATCTATGGCTACACCTTC; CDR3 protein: CASSLNDRVYIYGYTF
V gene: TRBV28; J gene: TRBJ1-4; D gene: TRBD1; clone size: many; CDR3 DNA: TGTGCCAGCAGTTTATACCAGGGGGCGGGTGAAAAACTGTTTTTT; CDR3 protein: CASSLYQGAGEKLFF
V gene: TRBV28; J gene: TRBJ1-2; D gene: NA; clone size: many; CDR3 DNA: TGTGCCAGCAGACACGGGAGTTTCTATGGCTACACCTTC; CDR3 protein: CASRHGSFYGYTF
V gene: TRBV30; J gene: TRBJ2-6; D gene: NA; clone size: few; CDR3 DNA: TGTGCCTGGACCCCTCGGACGTTTCGGTCGGCCAACGTCCTGACTTTC; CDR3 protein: CAWTPRTFRSANVLTF
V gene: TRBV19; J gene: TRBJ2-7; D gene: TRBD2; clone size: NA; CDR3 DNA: TGTGCCAGTAGTCCGATTCTAGCGGGAGGTACCTACGAGCAGTACTTC; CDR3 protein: CASSPILAGGTYEQYF
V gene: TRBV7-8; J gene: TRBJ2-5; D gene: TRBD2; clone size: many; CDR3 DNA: TGTGCCAGCAGCTTAATCGGCGGTACTAGCGGAGCTGGAGAGACCCAGTACTTC; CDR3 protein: CASSLIGGTSGAGETQYF
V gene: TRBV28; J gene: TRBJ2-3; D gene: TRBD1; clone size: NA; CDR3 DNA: TGTGCCAGCAGAACCGGGACAGGGAGAACGGGGGGTTTCACAGATACGCAGTATTTT; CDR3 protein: CASRTGTGRTGGFTDTQYF
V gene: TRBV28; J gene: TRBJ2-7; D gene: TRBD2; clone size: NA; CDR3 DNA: TGTGCCAGCAGTTCCATAGGGAGGGCTAGCGGGAGAGGGAGCTCCTACGAGCAGTACTTC; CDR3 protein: CASSSIGRASGRGSSYEQYF
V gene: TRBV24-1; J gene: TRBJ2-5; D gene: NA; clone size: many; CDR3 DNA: TGTGCCACCAGTGATCCCCGGGCGCAAGAGACCCAGTACTTC; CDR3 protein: CATSDPRAQETQYF
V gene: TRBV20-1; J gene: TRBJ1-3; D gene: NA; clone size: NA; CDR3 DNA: TGCAGTGCTCCCCAAGCGGGCGGTGGAAACACCATATATTTT; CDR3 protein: CSAPQAGGGNTIYF
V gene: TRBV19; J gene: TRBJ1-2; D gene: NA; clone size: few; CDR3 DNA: TGTGCCAGTAGTATTCAGGCCCGGGAACCTTATGGCTACACCTTC; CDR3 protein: CASSIQAREPYGYTF
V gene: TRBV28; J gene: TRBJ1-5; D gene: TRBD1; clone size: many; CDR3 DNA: TGTGCCAGCAGTGGGACAGGGGGTCTGGGTAGCAATCAGCCCCAGCATTTT; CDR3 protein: CASSGTGGLGSNQPQHF
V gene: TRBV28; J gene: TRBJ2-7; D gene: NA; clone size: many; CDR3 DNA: TGTGCCAGCAGTTTAACGGGGCTCTACGAGCAGTACTTC; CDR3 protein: CASSLTGLYEQYF
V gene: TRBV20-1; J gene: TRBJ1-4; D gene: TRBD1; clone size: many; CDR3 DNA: TGCAGTGCTAGAGAGGACAGGGGTGAAAAACTGTTTTTT; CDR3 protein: CSAREDRGEKLFF
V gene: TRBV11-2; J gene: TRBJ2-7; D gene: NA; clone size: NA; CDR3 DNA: TGTGCCAGCAGGCCGGGACCCAGACGCTACGAGCAGTACTTC; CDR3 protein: CASRPGPRRYEQYF
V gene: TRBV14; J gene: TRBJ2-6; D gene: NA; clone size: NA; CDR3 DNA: TGTGCCAGCAGCGAGGTCCCCATTGGGGCCAACGTCCTGACTTTC; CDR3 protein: CASSEVPIGANVLTF
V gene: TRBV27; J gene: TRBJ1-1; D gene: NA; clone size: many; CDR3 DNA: TGTGCCAGCAGTGACACCCTGAGGGGCACTGAAGCTTTCTTT; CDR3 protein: CASSDTLRGTEAFF
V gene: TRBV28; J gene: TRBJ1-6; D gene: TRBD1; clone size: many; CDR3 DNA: TGTGCCAGCAGGGGACAGTATAATTCACCCCTCCACTTT; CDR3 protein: CASRGQYNSPLHF
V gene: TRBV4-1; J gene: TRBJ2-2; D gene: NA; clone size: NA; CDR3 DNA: TGCGCCAGCAGATCCGAGTCCGGGGAGCTGTTTTTT; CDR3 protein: CASRSESGELFF
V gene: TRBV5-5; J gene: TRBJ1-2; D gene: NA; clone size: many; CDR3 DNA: TGTGCCAGCAGCTTGGATTCAACGCCAGCCCTCTATGGCTACACCTTC; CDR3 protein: CASSLDSTPALYGYTF
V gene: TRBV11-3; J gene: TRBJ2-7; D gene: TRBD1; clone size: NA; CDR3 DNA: TGTGCCAGCAGCCCCGGGACAGGGGGCTCCGAGCAGTACTTC; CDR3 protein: CASSPGTGGSEQYF
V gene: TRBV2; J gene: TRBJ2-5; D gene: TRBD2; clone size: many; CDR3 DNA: TGTGCCAGCATGGCGGGAGGGACCCAGTACTTC; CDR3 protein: CASMAGGTQYF
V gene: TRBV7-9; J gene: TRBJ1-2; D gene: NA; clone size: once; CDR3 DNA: TGTGCCAGCAGCGCACAATTTGGGACGGGCTTTGGGGGCTACACCTTC; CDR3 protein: CASSAQFGTGFGGYTF
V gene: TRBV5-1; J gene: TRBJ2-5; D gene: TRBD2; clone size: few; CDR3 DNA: TGCGCCAGCAGCTTGAGGACTAGCTTCGAAGAGACCCAGTACTTC; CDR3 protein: CASSLRTSFEETQYF
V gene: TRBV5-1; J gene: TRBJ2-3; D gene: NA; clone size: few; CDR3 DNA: TGCGCCAGCTTCGAGAATGGGGGGCAGTATTTT; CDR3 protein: CASFENGGQYF
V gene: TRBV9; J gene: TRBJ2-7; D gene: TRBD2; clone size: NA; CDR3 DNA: TGTGCCAGCAGCGAAGGACTAGCCGACTCCTACGAGCAGTACTTC; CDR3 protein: CASSEGLADSYEQYF
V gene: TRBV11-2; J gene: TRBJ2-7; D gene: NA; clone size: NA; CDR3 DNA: TGTGCCAGCAGCTCCTCATTCGGCGGGGGCAGCTCCTACGAGCAGTACTTC; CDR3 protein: CASSSSFGGGSSYEQYF
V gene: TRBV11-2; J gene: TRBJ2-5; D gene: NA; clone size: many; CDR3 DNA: TGTGCCAGCAGCTTACTTTACGGTGCAGGGGCGAACCAAGAGACCCAGTACTTC; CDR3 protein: CASSLLYGAGANQETQYF
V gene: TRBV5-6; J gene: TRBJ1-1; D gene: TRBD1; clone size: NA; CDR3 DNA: TGTGCCAGCAGTACAGGGGGGGACGCTGAAGCTTTCTTT; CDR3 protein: CASSTGGDAEAFF
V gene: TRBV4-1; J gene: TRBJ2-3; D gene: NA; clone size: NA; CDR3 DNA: TGCGCCAGCAGCCAAGATCCAGACACAGATACGCAGTATTTT; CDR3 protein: CASSQDPDTDTQYF
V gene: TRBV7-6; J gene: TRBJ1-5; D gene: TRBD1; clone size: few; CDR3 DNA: TGTGCCAGCAGCTTCCTGACAGGGGTAGGTCAGCCCCAGCATTTT; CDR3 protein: CASSFLTGVGQPQHF
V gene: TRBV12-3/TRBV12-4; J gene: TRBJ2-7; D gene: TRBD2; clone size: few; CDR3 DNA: TGTGCCAGCAGCGGGGGGAGGCCACTCTCCTACGAGCAGTACTTC; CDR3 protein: CASSGGRPLSYEQYF
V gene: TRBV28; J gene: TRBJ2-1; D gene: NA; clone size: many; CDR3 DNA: TGTGCCAGCAGTTTAGAGAGGGAGCAGTTCTTC; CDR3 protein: CASSLEREQFF